These 14 T cell receptor beta chains were all obtained from the same sample, sequenced in a study of cytomegalovirus exposure and HLA in healthy donors. Method: immunoSEQ multiplex PCR; TCRdb's copy keeps in-frame clones and lacks some. The sample has around 230,000 clones; approximately 86% are singletons. What was sequenced was PBMCs. The source of these receptors is a woman under 40 in good health and CMV-seropositive.

This chain uses TRBV19 with TRBJ2-2; 13 bases are shared with TRBD2. Trimming removed 9 bases from V and 7 bases from J; junction bases left unmatched: 2. The CDR3 spans 13 residues. CDR1 LNHDA and CDR2 SQIVND come from the germline V gene (reference sequence). The CDR3 spells CASGLAGDGELFF. CDR3 sequence (DNA): TGTGCCAGCGGACTAGCGGGAGACGGGGAGCTGTTTTTT.

The chain couples TRBV6-6 to TRBJ2-2, with D possibly TRBD1 on 6 matching bases. The CDR3 runs to 15 residues. The V gene's germline CDR1 is MNHNY and CDR2 SVGAGI (reference sequence). V lost 5 bases to trimming and J lost 0 bases, with 10 bases between them. The CDR3 DNA sequence: TGTGCCAGCAGTCCACCAGGGGCGAACACCGGGGAGCTGTTTTTT. Protein product: CASSPPGANTGELFF.

This clone has just a few counts. This chain joins TRBV6-4 and TRBJ2-1; 9 bases fit TRBD2. V shed 6 bases and J 2 bases; nucleotides not matched to a gene: 5. CDR3 length: 15 residues. Germline V CDR1 and CDR2: MRHNA, SNTAGT. CDR3 loop: CASRALAGTYNEQFF. The CDR3 coding sequence is TGTGCCAGCAGGGCACTAGCGGGTACCTACAATGAGCAGTTCTTC.

In this sample, this clone turned up once. The chain couples TRBV29-1 to TRBJ1-1; a possible D gene is TRBD1 (5 bases). Trimming took 7 bases from V and 7 from J, leaving 19 bases between them. Germline V lookup: CDR1 SQVTM, CDR2 ANQGSEA. This CDR3 comprises 13 residues. CDR3 DNA sequence: TGCAGCGCCCTCGGCGGCAGGGTAGGTGAAGCTTTCTTT. Residues: CSALGGRVGEAFF. The whole variable domain, remainder taken from reference TRBV29-1 and TRBJ1-1, is SAVISQKPSRDICQRGTSLTIQCQVDSQVTMMFWYRQQPGQSLTLIATANQGSEATYESGFVIDKFPISRPNLTFSTLTVSNMSPEDSSIYLCSALGGRVGEAFFGQGTRLTVV.

V and J are TRBV29-1 and TRBJ2-3; 12 bases line up with TRBD2. In germline, CDR1 is SQVTM, CDR2 ANQGSEA. This CDR3 has 14 residues. V dropped 4 bases and J dropped 4; count of bases not matched to a gene: 3. The DNA of the CDR3 is TGCAGCGTTGGACTAGCGGGAGTCTCAGATACGCAGTATTTT. The encoded protein is CSVGLAGVSDTQYF.

The V call is TRBV27, the J call TRBJ1-4, with D possibly matching TRBD1 (6 bases). The CDR3 is made up of 16 amino acids. Trimming left V 5 bases short and J 5 bases short, with 18 bases between. Germline CDR1 and CDR2: MNHEY and SMNVEV (reference sequence). The CDR3 DNA reads TGTGCCAGCAGTACCCTAACAGGGTTAGAGAATGAAAAACTGTTTTTT. Encoded protein: CASSTLTGLENEKLFF.

The rearrangement uses TRBV2 and TRBJ2-1; the match to TRBD2 covers 9 bases. CDR1 is SNHLY and CDR2 is FYNNEI in the germline V gene. The ends lost 6 bases at V and 8 bases at J; junction bases unmatched: 8. The CDR3 runs to 14 residues. The CDR3 nucleotides are TGTGCCAGCAGCGGACTAGCGAGAGGCCATGAGCAGTTCTTC. Its translation: CASSGLARGHEQFF.

CDR3 in amino acids: CASSRSSGITNTGELFF. The CDR3 coding sequence is TGTGCCAGCTCACGAAGCTCAGGGATAACGAACACCGGGGAGCTGTTTTTT. The chain combines TRBV18 with TRBJ2-2; the D gene is possibly TRBD1 (5 bases). The germline CDR1 and CDR2 sequences are KGHSH and LQKENI. V lost 4 bases and J 0 bases, leaving 15 bases between the germline ends. CDR3 length equals 17 residues.

This chain uses TRBV6-1 with TRBJ1-2, with 12 positions matching TRBD1. Per the germline V gene, CDR1 is MNHNS and CDR2 is SASEGT. With V trimmed by 5 bases and J by 4 bases, 5 bases remained unmatched. This CDR3 has 15 amino acids. CDR3 nucleotides: TGTGCCAGCAGTCCCGGGACAGGGGGCTTCTATGGCTACACCTTC. Protein sequence: CASSPGTGGFYGYTF.

On this clone itself: Germline and junction disagree at one end, which may indicate a read error. The genes are TRBV7-7 and TRBJ2-1; 10 positions agree with TRBD1. The CDR3 loop spans 14 amino acids. Germline V lookup: CDR1 SSHAT, CDR2 FNYEAQ (reference sequence). The CDR3 coding sequence is TGTGCTAGCAGCTTAGGGACAGGGGACAATGAGCAGTTCTTC. Translating gives CASSLGTGDNEQFF.

This clone was seen only once. The rearrangement links TRBV11-2 to TRBJ2-1, with D uncertain. There are 13 residues in the CDR3. Germline V lookup: CDR1 SGHAT, CDR2 FQNNGV. The germline V and J ends were trimmed by 8 bases and 7 bases, with 15 bases remaining between them. The CDR3 DNA follows: TGTGCCAGCCTATCATATAGTCGGAATGAGCAGTTCTTC. This encodes CASLSYSRNEQFF.

This clone occurred a few times. V is TRBV18 and J is TRBJ1-1; D is undetermined. The V end lost 4 bases, the J end lost 1 base, and 7 bases lay between the germline ends. Germline CDR1 and CDR2: KGHSH and LQKENI. CDR3 length equals 13 residues. In DNA form, the CDR3 reads TGTGCCAGCTCACAGGCGGAGAACACTGAAGCTTTCTTT. Protein sequence: CASSQAENTEAFF. The full variable domain, completed using reference TRBV18 and TRBJ1-1, is NAGVMQNPRHLVRRRGQEARLRCSPMKGHSHVYWYRQLPEEGLKFMVYLQKENIIDESGMPKERFSAEFPKEGPSILRIQQVVRGDSAAYFCASSQAENTEAFFGQGTRLTVV.

The chain has TRBV30 and TRBJ2-2, with D possibly matching TRBD2 (7 bases). Germline lookup yields CDR1 GTSNPN and CDR2 SVGIG (reference sequence). The V end lost 0 bases, the J end lost 11 bases, and 16 bases lay between the germline ends. The CDR3 has 14 residues. DNA for the CDR3: TGTGCCTGGAGTGTAGGGGGGGTACCACGAGAGCTGTTTTTT. It specifies CAWSVGGVPRELFF.

V usage is TRBV11-3 and J usage is TRBJ1-5; D possibly corresponds to TRBD1 (6 bases). CDR1 SGHNT and CDR2 YENEEA come from the germline V gene. This CDR3 region has 13 residues. V lost 4 bases and J 4 bases, leaving 8 bases between the germline ends. CDR3 DNA: TGTGCCAGCAGCTCTCAGGGGAATCAGCCCCAGCATTTT. Translation: CASSSQGNQPQHF.